Described below is a single T cell receptor (beta chain) sequence and its context. As yet, its antigen is unknown. TCRdb re-called the 5' RACE reads; one entry per CDR3 protein, DNA not given. The sample is made up of about 160,000 distinct CDR3 sequences, and the top ten hold around 2.4% of it. Per germline, CDR1 SGHTA and CDR2 FQGNSA. CDR3 length: 15 amino acids. The sample is drawn from a study of monozygotic twins with inflammatory bowel disease. Study-level points and caveats: Repertoire similarity matched across concordant and discordant twins, perhaps owing to limited power.

The source material was blood. This chain joins TRBV7-2 and TRBJ1-6. The receptor was derived from a human donor with ulcerative colitis or Crohn's disease, or a healthy co-twin of an affected twin (not recorded which). This CDR3 is CASRSGSSYNSPLHF.